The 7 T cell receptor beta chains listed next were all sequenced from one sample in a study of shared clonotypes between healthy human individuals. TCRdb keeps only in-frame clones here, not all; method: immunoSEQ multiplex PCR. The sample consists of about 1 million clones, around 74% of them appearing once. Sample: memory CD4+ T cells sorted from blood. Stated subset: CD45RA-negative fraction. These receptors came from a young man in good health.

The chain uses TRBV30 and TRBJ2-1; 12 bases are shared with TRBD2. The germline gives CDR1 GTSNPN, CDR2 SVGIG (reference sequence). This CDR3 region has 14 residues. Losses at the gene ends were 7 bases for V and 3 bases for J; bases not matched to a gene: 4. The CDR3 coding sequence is TGTGCCTCTACGACTAGCGGGGGCTACAATGAGCAGTTCTTC. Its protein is CASTTSGGYNEQFF.

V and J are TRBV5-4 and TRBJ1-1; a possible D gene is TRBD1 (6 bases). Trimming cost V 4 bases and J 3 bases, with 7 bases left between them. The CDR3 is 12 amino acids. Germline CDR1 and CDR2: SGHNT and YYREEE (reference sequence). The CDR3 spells CASSRQDTEAFF. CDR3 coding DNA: TGTGCCAGCAGCCGACAGGACACTGAAGCTTTCTTT.

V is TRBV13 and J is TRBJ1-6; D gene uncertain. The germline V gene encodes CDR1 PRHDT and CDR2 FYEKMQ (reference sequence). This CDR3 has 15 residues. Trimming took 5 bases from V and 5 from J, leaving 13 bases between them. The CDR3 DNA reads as TGTGCCAGCAGCGTATGGACGACTGATAATTCACCCCTCCACTTT. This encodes CASSVWTTDNSPLHF.

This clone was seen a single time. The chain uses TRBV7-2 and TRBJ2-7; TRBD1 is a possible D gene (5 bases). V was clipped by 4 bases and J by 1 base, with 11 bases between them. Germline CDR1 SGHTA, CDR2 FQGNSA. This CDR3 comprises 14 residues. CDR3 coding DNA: TGTGCCAGCAGCTACGGTGGACAATCCTACGAGCAGTACTTC. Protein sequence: CASSYGGQSYEQYF.

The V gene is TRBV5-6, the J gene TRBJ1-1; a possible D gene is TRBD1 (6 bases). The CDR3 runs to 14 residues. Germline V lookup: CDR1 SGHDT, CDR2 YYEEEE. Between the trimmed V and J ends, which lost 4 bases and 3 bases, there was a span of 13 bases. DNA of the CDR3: TGTGCCAGCAGCCGCCCGGGGGCGGACACTGAAGCTTTCTTT. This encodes CASSRPGADTEAFF.

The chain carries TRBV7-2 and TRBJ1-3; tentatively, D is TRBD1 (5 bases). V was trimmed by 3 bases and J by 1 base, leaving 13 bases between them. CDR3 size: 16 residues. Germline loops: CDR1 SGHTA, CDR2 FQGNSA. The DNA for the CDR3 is TGTGCCAGCAGCTTTATGGGTGGGGGTTCTGGAAACACCATATATTTT. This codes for CASSFMGGGSGNTIYF.

This CDR3 reads CASETGVSRTEAFF. The DNA of the CDR3 is TGTGCCTCTGAGACAGGGGTTTCGCGCACTGAAGCTTTCTTT. The chain couples TRBV10-3 to TRBJ1-1; the match to TRBD1 covers 8 bases. V was pared by 11 bases and J by 4 bases, with 12 bases of the junction left unmatched. CDR3 size: 14 residues. Per germline, CDR1 ENHRY and CDR2 SYGVKD.